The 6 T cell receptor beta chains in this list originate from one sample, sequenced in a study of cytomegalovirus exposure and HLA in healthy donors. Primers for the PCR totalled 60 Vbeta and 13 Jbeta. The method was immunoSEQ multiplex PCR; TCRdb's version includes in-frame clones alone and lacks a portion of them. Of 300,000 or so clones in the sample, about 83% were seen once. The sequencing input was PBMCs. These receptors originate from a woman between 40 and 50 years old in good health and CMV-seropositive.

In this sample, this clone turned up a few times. The CDR3 reads CASSWGLATEQFF. In nucleotides, the CDR3 is TGTGCCAGCAGTTGGGGACTAGCGACCGAGCAGTTCTTC. This sequence joins TRBV6-5 and TRBJ2-1; TRBD2 matches at 10 bases. The ends lost 4 bases at V and 10 bases at J; junction bases unmatched: 4. The CDR3 runs to 13 residues. Germline loops: CDR1 MNHEY, CDR2 SVGAGI.

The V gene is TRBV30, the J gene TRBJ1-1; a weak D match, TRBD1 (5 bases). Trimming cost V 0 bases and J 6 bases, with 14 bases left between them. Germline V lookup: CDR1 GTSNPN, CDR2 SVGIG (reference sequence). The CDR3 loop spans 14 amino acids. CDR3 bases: TGTGCCTGGAGTGTAGGCAGGGCCCAACCTGAAGCTTTCTTT. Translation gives CAWSVGRAQPEAFF.

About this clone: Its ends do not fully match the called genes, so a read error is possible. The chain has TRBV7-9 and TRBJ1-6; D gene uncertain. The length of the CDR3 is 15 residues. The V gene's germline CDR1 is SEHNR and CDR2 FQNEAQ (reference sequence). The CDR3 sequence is CSSSFGISYNSPLHF. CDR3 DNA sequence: TGTTCCAGCAGCTTCGGGATCTCCTATAATTCACCCCTCCACTTT.

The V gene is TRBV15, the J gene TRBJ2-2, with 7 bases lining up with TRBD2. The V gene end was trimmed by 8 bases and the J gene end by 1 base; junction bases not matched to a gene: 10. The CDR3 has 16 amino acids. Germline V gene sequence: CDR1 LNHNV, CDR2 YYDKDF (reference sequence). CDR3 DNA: TGTGCCACCGAAAACCTGGGGGGGAAGAACACCGGGGAGCTGTTTTTT. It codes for CATENLGGKNTGELFF.

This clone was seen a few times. For the CDR3, the DNA is TGTGCCAGCTCACACATTGGGACTAGCGGACAAGAGACCCAGTACTTC. Its translation: CASSHIGTSGQETQYF. The chain is built from TRBV18 and TRBJ2-5, with 11 nucleotides matching TRBD2. Germline loops: CDR1 KGHSH, CDR2 LQKENI. Trimming at V came to 4 bases and at J to 2 bases, leaving 6 bases not matched to a gene. The CDR3 has 16 residues. Variable domain in full (rest from reference TRBV18 and TRBJ2-5): NAGVMQNPRHLVRRRGQEARLRCSPMKGHSHVYWYRQLPEEGLKFMVYLQKENIIDESGMPKERFSAEFPKEGPSILRIQQVVRGDSAAYFCASSHIGTSGQETQYFGPGTRLLVL.

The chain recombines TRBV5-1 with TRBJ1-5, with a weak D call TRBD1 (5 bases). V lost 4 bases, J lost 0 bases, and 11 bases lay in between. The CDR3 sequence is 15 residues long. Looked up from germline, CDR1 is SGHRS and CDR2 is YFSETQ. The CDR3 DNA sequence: TGCGCCAGCAGCCCCGGGGGGTTTAGCAATCAGCCCCAGCATTTT. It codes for CASSPGGFSNQPQHF.